The text below deals with one T cell receptor beta chain. CDR1 is DFQATT, CDR2 SNEGSKA, per germline (reference sequence). The trim removed 4 bases at V and 7 bases at J, leaving 10 bases unmatched. There are 16 residues in the CDR3. The record originates from a study of patients and donors after allogeneic stem cell transplantation. Each CDR3 protein gets one entry after TCRdb re-called the RT-PCR reads with MiXCR. The sample lists about 12,000 distinct CDR3 sequences; approximately 26% were seen once. Sequencing was performed on blood, either unsorted or a sorted T cell fraction (not recorded which). This TCR was recovered from a human donor who was either an allogeneic HSCT recipient or a stem cell or donor lymphocyte infusion donor (not recorded which). It is not recorded whose cells these are; they may come from a transplant donor. The chain employs TRBV20-1 and TRBJ2-1; 13 bases fit TRBD2. The CDR3 bases are TGCAGTGCTATCCCGCGACTAGCGGGAGGTTTAAATGAGCAGTTCTTC. This codes for CSAIPRLAGGLNEQFF.